A single sample gave rise to the 2 T cell receptor beta chains below, sequenced in a study of blood T cells in healthy people across ages. With a J-beta primer mix and a sample-barcoded 5' primer, a second PCR ran about 7 to 12 cycles. Each CDR3 protein is one row after TCRdb ran MiXCR on the 5' RACE reads. The repertoire consists of about 800,000 distinct CDR3 sequences, with just under 25% occurring once and the leading ten covering 3% to 4%. A further study also used this sample, focusing on T cells of mothers and their children.

The sample was blood. The receptors were gathered from a boy aged 5-17 years in good health.

The J gene is TRBJ2-7, the V gene TRBV27, with D perhaps matching TRBD1 or TRBD2 (5 bases each). The CDR3 covers 15 residues. CDR1 is MNHEY and CDR2 is SMNVEV in the germline V gene (reference sequence). The V end lost 0 bases, the J end lost 3 bases, and 12 bases lay between the germline ends. The CDR3 coding sequence is TGTGCCAGCAGTTTATCGTACGGGGCCATCTACGAGCAGTACTTC. Its translation is CASSLSYGAIYEQYF.

The chain combines TRBV27 with TRBJ1-4, with D perhaps TRBD1 (6 bases). CDR3 length: 14 residues. Germline V gene lookup returns CDR1 MNHEY and CDR2 SMNVEV (reference sequence). With 5 bases removed from V and 3 bases from J, the gap between germline ends came to 10 bases. In DNA, the CDR3 is TGTGCCAGCAGTCTACAGGGCCCTAATGAAAAACTGTTTTTT. The encoded protein is CASSLQGPNEKLFF.